The subject of this entry is one T cell receptor beta chain. Its antigen is not identified. The study sampled nominally healthy donors, though unrecorded immune exposures were likely. PCR involved 60 Vbeta and 13 Jbeta primers. Data came from immunoSEQ multiplex PCR; TCRdb stores just in-frame clones and leaves some out. The data contain about 240,000 clones, approximately 81% of them seen just once; the ten biggest clones take up roughly 7.4%. The CDR3 is 13 residues long. Per germline, CDR1 SGHDT and CDR2 YYEEEE. The trim removed 6 bases at V and 4 bases at J, leaving 7 bases unmatched. The sample is drawn from a study of cytomegalovirus exposure and HLA in healthy donors. Study-wide findings and caveats: Cytomegalovirus-associated status was assigned to 164 TCR beta chains. As a later analysis revealed, the rate of TCR association differed by HLA locus, with DRB1 most and HLA-C fewest.

The chain couples TRBV5-6 to TRBJ2-7; 7 bases line up with TRBD1. The sequenced sample consisted of PBMCs. This clonotype originated in a woman aged 55 to 70 in good health and CMV-seropositive. The CDR3 DNA reads TGTGCCAGCAATAGGGGGCTTCAGTACGAGCAGTACTTC. Residues: CASNRGLQYEQYF.